Listed here are 23 T cell receptor beta chains from one sample, sequenced in a study of cytomegalovirus exposure and HLA in healthy donors. Use of 60 Vbeta and 13 Jbeta primers characterized the PCR. Repertoires were generated with immunoSEQ multiplex PCR, while TCRdb's copy carries only in-frame clones and drops some. Of around 100,000 clones in the sample, about four fifths are singletons; the top ten hold about 3%. The sequenced material came from PBMCs. These receptors all stem from a woman aged 18 to 35 in good health and CMV-seropositive.

This clone has a single count. This chain connects TRBV23-1 to TRBJ1-1; the match to TRBD1 covers 8 bases. TRBV23-1 is an ORF, and what it does is uncertain. CDR3 length: 18 amino acids. V was clipped by 4 bases and J by 6 bases; unmatched bases: 19. CDR3 in amino acids: CASSRWDTGGANDAEAFF. CDR3 DNA: TGCGCCAGCAGTCGATGGGACACAGGGGGAGCGAATGATGCTGAAGCTTTCTTT.

The chain combines TRBV7-9 with TRBJ1-5; 7 bases are a match to TRBD1. The CDR3 totals 14 residues. V was pared by 4 bases and J by 5 bases, with 5 bases of the junction left unmatched. CDR1 and CDR2 (germline): SEHNR, FQNEAQ (reference sequence). The CDR3 is CASSSDRVDQPQHF. The CDR3 coding sequence is TGTGCCAGCAGCTCTGACAGGGTGGATCAGCCCCAGCATTTT.

In this sample, this clone turned up a few times. The chain is built from TRBV4-1 and TRBJ2-1; TRBD2 aligns across 11 bases. The CDR3 covers 17 residues. Trimming took 3 bases from V and 5 from J; bases not matched to a gene: 9. Looked up from germline, CDR1 is MGHRA and CDR2 is YSYEKL. The CDR3 reads CASSQDITSGRHNEQFF. The CDR3 nucleotides are TGCGCCAGCAGCCAGGATATTACTAGCGGGAGACACAATGAGCAGTTCTTC.

The CDR3 is CASSETGASGNTIYF. CDR3 sequence (DNA): TGCGCCAGCAGTGAAACAGGGGCATCTGGAAACACCATATATTTT. The chain recombines TRBV4-1 with TRBJ1-3; 7 bases map to TRBD1. This CDR3 contains 15 residues. Germline assignment: CDR1 MGHRA and CDR2 YSYEKL. V lost 6 bases and J lost 1; bases outside the gene matches: 6.

The CDR3 loop is CASREGNYEQYF. CDR3 DNA sequence: TGTGCCAGCAGAGAGGGAAACTACGAGCAGTACTTC. V gene TRBV2 combines with J gene TRBJ2-7; maybe TRBD2 (5 bases). This CDR3 is 12 amino acids long. Trimming removed 6 bases from V and 3 bases from J, with 9 bases in between. From germline, CDR1 is SNHLY and CDR2 FYNNEI.

The chain recombines TRBV5-5 with TRBJ2-3; D ambiguous. This CDR3 spans 14 amino acids. Trimming pared 0 bases from V and 7 bases from J, leaving 12 bases between. Germline CDR1 SGHKS, CDR2 YYEKEE (reference sequence). Here the CDR3 DNA reads TGTGCCAGCAGCTTGGTACGGTGGCGGAATACGCAGTATTTT. Translating it yields CASSLVRWRNTQYF. Using reference TRBV5-5 and TRBJ2-3 for the parts outside the CDR3, the full variable domain is DAGVTQSPTHLIKTRGQQVTLRCSPISGHKSVSWYQQVLGQGPQFIFQYYEKEERGRGNFPDRFSARQFPNYSSELNVNALLLGDSALYLCASSLVRWRNTQYFGPGTRLTVL.

The chain couples TRBV5-1 to TRBJ2-3, with D possibly TRBD2 on 6 matching bases. Germline lookup yields CDR1 SGHRS and CDR2 YFSETQ. This CDR3 has 14 amino acids. The V gene lost 4 bases and the J gene lost 0 bases, with 9 bases spanning the gap. The CDR3 nucleotides read TGCGCCAGCAGCCTGGGGACTAGCACAGATACGCAGTATTTT. It translates to CASSLGTSTDTQYF.

The chain employs TRBV5-1 and TRBJ2-5; 9 bases align to TRBD1. The trim removed 2 bases at V and 2 bases at J, leaving 1 base unmatched. The CDR3 is 14 amino acids. In germline, CDR1 is SGHRS, CDR2 YFSETQ. The CDR3 sequence is CASSFGQGQETQYF. The DNA for the CDR3 is TGCGCCAGCAGCTTTGGACAGGGGCAAGAGACCCAGTACTTC.

The V call is TRBV5-4, the J call TRBJ2-1; D call uncertain. The CDR3 consists of 12 residues. From germline, CDR1 is SGHNT and CDR2 YYREEE (reference sequence). Trimming pared 0 bases from V and 9 bases from J, leaving 7 bases between. CDR3 protein: CASSLAGGEQFF. The CDR3 bases are TGTGCCAGCAGCTTGGCCGGTGGTGAGCAGTTCTTC.

The chain employs TRBV7-9 and TRBJ2-7; 9 bases are shared with TRBD2. Losses at the gene ends were 1 base for V and 5 bases for J; bases not matched to a gene: 12. CDR3 length: 17 amino acids. The germline gives CDR1 SEHNR, CDR2 FQNEAQ (reference sequence). The CDR3 coding sequence is TGTGCCAGCAGCTTAGGTAGCGGGAGCGTGATCGAAGACGAGCAGTACTTC. Its translation: CASSLGSGSVIEDEQYF.

The chain is built from TRBV5-4 and TRBJ2-3; 15 nucleotides align to TRBD2. Germline CDR1 is SGHNT and CDR2 is YYREEE (reference sequence). Unmatched junction bases numbered 7, after V lost 3 bases and J lost 5 bases. This CDR3 comprises 17 residues. The CDR3 coding sequence is TGTGCCAGCAGCTCCGGACTAGCGGGAGGGCCGGAAGATACGCAGTATTTT. Residues: CASSSGLAGGPEDTQYF.

The chain employs TRBV5-1 and TRBJ1-3, with 7 bases identical to TRBD1. The germline gives CDR1 SGHRS, CDR2 YFSETQ. The CDR3 is 14 amino acids. The junction had 3 bases not matched to a gene; V was cut back by 4 bases and J by 2 bases. CDR3 region: CASSITGAGNTIYF. Written as DNA, the CDR3 is TGCGCCAGCAGCATAACAGGGGCTGGAAACACCATATATTTT.

This chain connects TRBV19 to TRBJ2-7; 7 bases match TRBD2. Germline loops: CDR1 LNHDA, CDR2 SQIVND (reference sequence). The CDR3 covers 14 residues. After removal of 6 bases from V and 2 bases from J, the junction contained 7 bases not matched to a gene. CDR3 in amino acids: CASSYRLAAYEQYF. The CDR3 coding sequence is TGTGCCAGTAGCTACCGGCTAGCGGCCTACGAGCAGTACTTC.

V is TRBV10-1 and J is TRBJ2-1; 8 bases are a match to TRBD2. Germline CDR1 WNHNN, CDR2 SYGVQD (reference sequence). This CDR3 is 16 amino acids long. Trimming cost V 4 bases and J 7 bases; bases outside gene matches: 12. CDR3 bases: TGCGCCAGCAGTGGTCGAGCGGGAGATCCAGGTAATGAGCAGTTCTTC. Its protein is CASSGRAGDPGNEQFF.

In DNA, the CDR3 is TGCGCCAGCAGCTCCGGACAGGGCGGTTTCGCTGAAGCTTTCTTT. It codes for CASSSGQGGFAEAFF. The chain joins TRBV5-1 to TRBJ1-1; TRBD1 matches 8 bases. The CDR3 length is 15 residues. Per germline, CDR1 SGHRS and CDR2 YFSETQ. Trimming at V came to 3 bases and at J to 6 bases, leaving 10 bases not matched to a gene.

V is TRBV27 and J is TRBJ1-5; D not resolved. V lost 4 bases to trimming and J lost 7 bases, with 14 bases between them. Germline CDR1 and CDR2: MNHEY and SMNVEV (reference sequence). CDR3 length equals 14 residues. CDR3 in DNA: TGTGCCAGCAGTTCTTCAGAGGTCTGGCAGCCCCAGCATTTT. Protein product: CASSSSEVWQPQHF.

The V and J genes are TRBV7-3 and TRBJ1-1; D possibly corresponds to TRBD1 (6 bases). Germline V gene sequence: CDR1 SGHTA, CDR2 FQGTGA. Trimming cost V 4 bases and J 6 bases, with 15 bases left between them. There are 14 residues in the CDR3. DNA of the CDR3: TGTGCCAGCAGCTCGCGAGGGGGGGAGGCTGAAGCTTTCTTT. This translates into CASSSRGGEAEAFF.

The chain recombines TRBV29-1 with TRBJ1-5, with 8 bases identical to TRBD1. This CDR3 spans 14 amino acids. Germline assignment: CDR1 SQVTM and CDR2 ANQGSEA. Trimming cost V 4 bases and J 4 bases; bases outside gene matches: 6. The DNA of the CDR3 is TGCAGCGTTGGCCAGACAGGGGTGAATCAGCCCCAGCATTTT. Amino acid sequence: CSVGQTGVNQPQHF.

In its sample, this clone was seen a few times. This sequence joins TRBV6-5 and TRBJ1-4; no clear D gene. The CDR3 covers 13 residues. The germline gives CDR1 MNHEY, CDR2 SVGAGI. V lost 6 bases to trimming and J lost 7 bases, with 12 bases between them. Here the CDR3 DNA reads TGTGCCAGCAGGCGGCCTGGAGGTGAAAAACTGTTTTTT. Its translation is CASRRPGGEKLFF.

The chain recombines TRBV11-2 with TRBJ1-1; maybe TRBD1 (6 bases). V was shortened by 5 bases and J by 4 bases, with 11 bases between the two germline ends. Germline V lookup: CDR1 SGHAT, CDR2 FQNNGV. This CDR3 is 13 amino acids long. DNA for the CDR3: TGTGCCAGCAGCGCAGGGACACTCACTGAAGCTTTCTTT. Translation: CASSAGTLTEAFF.

The chain employs TRBV19 and TRBJ2-7, with D maybe TRBD2 (5 bases). V lost 2 bases to trimming and J lost 3 bases, with 17 bases between them. The CDR3 consists of 16 residues. Germline CDR1 is LNHDA and CDR2 is SQIVND (reference sequence). As DNA, the CDR3 is TGTGCCAGTAGTATAATCGACACCGGGGTCGGCTACGAGCAGTACTTC. Amino acids: CASSIIDTGVGYEQYF.

This clone has a single count. This chain joins TRBV11-3 and TRBJ2-1, with TRBD2 as a possible D gene (6 bases). From germline, CDR1 is SGHNT and CDR2 YENEEA. V dropped 6 bases and J dropped 1 base, with 10 bases sitting between them. The CDR3 has 14 residues. Written as DNA, the CDR3 is TGTGCCAGCAGTCCCGGGAGTTCCTACAATGAGCAGTTCTTC. Translating gives CASSPGSSYNEQFF.

This clone was picked up one time. Sequence at one end of the junction differs from germline and may be a read error. This chain connects TRBV19 to TRBJ1-1, with D hard to call. The CDR3 sequence is 15 residues long. Germline assignment: CDR1 LNHDA and CDR2 SQIVND (reference sequence). The CDR3 here is CASSPSGSMNTEAFF. CDR3 in DNA: TGTGCCAGTAGTCCCTCGGGGTCTATGAACACCGAAGCTTTCTTT.